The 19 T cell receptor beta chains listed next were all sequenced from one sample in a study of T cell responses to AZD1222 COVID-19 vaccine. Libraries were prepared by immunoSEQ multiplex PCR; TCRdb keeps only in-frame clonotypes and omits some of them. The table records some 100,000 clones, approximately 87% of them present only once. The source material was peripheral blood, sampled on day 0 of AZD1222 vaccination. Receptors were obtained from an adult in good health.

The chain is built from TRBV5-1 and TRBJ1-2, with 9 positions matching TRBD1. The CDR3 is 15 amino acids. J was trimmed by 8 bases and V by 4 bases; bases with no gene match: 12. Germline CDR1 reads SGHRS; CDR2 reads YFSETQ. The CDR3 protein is CASSAQGALGGGYTF. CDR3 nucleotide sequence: TGCGCCAGCAGCGCACAGGGGGCCCTGGGCGGGGGCTACACCTTC. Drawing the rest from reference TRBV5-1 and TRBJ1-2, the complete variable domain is KAGVTQTPRYLIKTRGQQVTLSCSPISGHRSVSWYQQTPGQGLQFLFEYFSETQRNKGNFPGRFSGRQFSNSRSEMNVSTLELGDSALYLCASSAQGALGGGYTFGSGTRLTVV.

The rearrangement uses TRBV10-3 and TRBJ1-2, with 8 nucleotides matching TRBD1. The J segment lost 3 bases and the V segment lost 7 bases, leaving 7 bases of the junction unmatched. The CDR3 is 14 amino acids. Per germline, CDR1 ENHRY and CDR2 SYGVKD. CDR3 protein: CAIKGQAPDYGYTF. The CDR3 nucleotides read TGTGCCATCAAGGGACAGGCCCCTGACTATGGCTACACCTTC.

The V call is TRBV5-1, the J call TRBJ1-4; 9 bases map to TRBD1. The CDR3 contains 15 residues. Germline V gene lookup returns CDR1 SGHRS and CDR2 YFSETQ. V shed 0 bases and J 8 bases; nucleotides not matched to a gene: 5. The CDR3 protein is CASSLEGQGYEKLFF. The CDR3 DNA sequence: TGCGCCAGCAGCTTGGAGGGACAGGGTTACGAAAAACTGTTTTTT.

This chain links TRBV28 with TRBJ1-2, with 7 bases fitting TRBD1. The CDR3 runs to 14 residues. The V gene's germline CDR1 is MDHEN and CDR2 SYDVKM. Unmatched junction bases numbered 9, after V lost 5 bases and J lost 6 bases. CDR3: CASSTPGQHHGYTF. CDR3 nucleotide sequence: TGTGCCAGCAGTACCCCGGGACAGCACCATGGCTACACCTTC.

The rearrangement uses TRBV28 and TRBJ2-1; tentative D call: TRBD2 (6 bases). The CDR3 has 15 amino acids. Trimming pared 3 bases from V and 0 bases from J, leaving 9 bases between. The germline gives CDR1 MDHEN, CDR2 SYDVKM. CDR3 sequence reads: CASSFPRGSYNEQFF. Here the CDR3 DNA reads TGTGCCAGCAGTTTTCCGCGGGGCTCCTACAATGAGCAGTTCTTC.

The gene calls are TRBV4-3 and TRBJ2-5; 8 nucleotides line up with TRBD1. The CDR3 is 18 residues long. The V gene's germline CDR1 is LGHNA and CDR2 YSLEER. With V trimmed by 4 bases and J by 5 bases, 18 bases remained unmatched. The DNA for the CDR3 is TGCGCCAGCAGCCCTTTCCGATCGTCGGACAGGGAAGGTGAGACCCAGTACTTC. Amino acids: CASSPFRSSDREGETQYF.

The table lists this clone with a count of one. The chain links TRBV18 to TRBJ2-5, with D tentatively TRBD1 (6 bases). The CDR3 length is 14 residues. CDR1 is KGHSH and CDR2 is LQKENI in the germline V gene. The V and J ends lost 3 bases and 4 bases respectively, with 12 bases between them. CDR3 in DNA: TGTGCCAGCTCACCGGCAGGGGCCCCAGAGACCCAGTACTTC. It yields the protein CASSPAGAPETQYF.

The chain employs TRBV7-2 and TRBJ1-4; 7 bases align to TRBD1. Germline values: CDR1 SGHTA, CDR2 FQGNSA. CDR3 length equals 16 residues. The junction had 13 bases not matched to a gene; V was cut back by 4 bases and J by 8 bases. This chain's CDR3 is CASSSRGRGRGEKLFF. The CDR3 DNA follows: TGTGCCAGCAGCTCTAGGGGGCGAGGGCGAGGGGAAAAACTGTTTTTT.

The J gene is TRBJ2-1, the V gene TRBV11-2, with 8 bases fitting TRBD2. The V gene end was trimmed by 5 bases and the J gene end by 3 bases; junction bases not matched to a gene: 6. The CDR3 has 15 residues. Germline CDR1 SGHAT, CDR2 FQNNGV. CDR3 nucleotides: TGTGCCAGCAGCCCTGTCGCGGGGGGCTACAATGAGCAGTTCTTC. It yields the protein CASSPVAGGYNEQFF.

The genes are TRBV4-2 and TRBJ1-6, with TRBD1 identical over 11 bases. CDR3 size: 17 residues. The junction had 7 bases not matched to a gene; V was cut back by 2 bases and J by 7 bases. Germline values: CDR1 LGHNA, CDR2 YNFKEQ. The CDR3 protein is CASSQRYRDRGNSPLHF. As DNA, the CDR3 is TGTGCCAGCAGCCAAAGGTACCGGGACAGGGGGAATTCACCCCTCCACTTT.

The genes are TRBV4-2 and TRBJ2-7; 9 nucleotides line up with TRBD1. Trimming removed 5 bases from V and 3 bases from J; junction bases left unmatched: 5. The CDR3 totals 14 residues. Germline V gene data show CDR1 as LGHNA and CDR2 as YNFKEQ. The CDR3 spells CASSFGDRDYEQYF. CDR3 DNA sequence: TGTGCCAGCAGCTTTGGGGACAGGGACTACGAGCAGTACTTC.

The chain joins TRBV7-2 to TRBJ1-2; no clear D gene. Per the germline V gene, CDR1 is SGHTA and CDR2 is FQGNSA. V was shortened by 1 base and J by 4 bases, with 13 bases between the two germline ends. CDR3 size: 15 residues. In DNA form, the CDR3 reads TGTGCCAGCAGCTTAGGACCAGGCGGCCCCTATGGCTACACCTTC. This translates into CASSLGPGGPYGYTF.

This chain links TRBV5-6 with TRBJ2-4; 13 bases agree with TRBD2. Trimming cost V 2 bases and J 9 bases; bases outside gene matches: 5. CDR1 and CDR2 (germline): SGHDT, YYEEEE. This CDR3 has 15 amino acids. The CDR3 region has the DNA TGTGCCAGCAGCTTATTCGGGACTAGCGGGACCATTCAGTACTTC. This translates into CASSLFGTSGTIQYF.

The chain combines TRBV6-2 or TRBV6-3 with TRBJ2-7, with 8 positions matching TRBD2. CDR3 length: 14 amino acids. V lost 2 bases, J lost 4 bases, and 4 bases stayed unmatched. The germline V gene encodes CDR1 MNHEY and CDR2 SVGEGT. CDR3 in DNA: TGTGCCAGCAGTTACCTCGGGGGGGATTACGAGCAGTACTTC. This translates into CASSYLGGDYEQYF.

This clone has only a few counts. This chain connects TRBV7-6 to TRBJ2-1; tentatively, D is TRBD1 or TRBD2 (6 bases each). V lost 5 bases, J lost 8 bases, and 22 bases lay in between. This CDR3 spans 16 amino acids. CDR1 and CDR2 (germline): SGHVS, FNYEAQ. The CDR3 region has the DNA TGTGCCAGCAGCCTCCCCTGGGGGGCCAGGAGAGATGAGCAGTTCTTC. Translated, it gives CASSLPWGARRDEQFF.

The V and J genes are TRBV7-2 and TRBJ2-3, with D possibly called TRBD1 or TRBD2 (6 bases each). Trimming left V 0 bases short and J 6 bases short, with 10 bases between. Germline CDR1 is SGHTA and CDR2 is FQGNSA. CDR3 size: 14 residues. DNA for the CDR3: TGTGCCAGCAGCTTAGCCGGGGGCGGGGATACGCAGTATTTT. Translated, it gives CASSLAGGGDTQYF.

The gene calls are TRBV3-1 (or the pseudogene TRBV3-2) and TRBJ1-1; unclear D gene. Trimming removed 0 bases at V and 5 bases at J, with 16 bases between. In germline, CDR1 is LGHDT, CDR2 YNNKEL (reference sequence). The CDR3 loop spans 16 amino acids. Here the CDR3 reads CASSQDLGRLTTEAFF. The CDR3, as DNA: TGTGCCAGCAGCCAAGATCTCGGCAGGTTGACGACTGAAGCTTTCTTT.

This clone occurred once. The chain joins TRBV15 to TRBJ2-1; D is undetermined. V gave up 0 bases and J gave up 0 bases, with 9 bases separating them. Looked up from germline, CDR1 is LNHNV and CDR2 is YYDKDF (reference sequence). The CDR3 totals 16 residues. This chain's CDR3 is CATSRDRKGSYNEQFF. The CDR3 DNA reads TGTGCCACCAGCAGAGATCGGAAGGGCTCCTACAATGAGCAGTTCTTC.

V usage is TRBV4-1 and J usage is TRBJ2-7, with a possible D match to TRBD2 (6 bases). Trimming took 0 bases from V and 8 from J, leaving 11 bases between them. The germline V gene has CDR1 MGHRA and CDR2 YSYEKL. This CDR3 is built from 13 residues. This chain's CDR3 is CASSQERGTQQYF. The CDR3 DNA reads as TGCGCCAGCAGCCAAGAACGGGGGACGCAGCAGTACTTC.